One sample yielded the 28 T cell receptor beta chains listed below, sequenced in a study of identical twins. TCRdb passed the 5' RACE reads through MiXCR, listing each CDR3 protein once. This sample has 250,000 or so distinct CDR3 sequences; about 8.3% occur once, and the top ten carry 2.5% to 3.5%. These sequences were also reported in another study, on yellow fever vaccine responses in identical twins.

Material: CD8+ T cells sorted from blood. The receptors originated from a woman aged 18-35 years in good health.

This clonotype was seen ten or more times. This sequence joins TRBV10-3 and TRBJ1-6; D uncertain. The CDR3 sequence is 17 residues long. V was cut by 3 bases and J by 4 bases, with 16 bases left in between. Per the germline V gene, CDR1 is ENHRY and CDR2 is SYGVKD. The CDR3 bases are TGTGCCATCAGTGACCGGCGGGTTTTGCCTTATAATTCACCCCTCCACTTT. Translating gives CAISDRRVLPYNSPLHF.

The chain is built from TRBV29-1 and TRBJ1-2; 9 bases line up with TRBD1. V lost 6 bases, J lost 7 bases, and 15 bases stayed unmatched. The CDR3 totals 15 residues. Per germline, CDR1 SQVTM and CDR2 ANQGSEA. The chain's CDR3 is CSVEPSGTGLSGYTF. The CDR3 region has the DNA TGCAGCGTCGAACCCTCCGGGACAGGGCTGAGTGGCTACACCTTC.

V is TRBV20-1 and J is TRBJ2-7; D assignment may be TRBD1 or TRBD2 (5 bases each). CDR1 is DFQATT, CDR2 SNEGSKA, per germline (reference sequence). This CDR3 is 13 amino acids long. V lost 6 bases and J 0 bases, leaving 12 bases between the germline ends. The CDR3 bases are TGCAGTGCCCAGGGCCGGGACTCCTACGAGCAGTACTTC. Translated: CSAQGRDSYEQYF.

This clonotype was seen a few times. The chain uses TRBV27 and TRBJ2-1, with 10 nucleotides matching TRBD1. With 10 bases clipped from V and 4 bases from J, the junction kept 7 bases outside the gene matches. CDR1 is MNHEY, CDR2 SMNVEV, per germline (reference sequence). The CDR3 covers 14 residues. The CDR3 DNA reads TGTGCCACGGTGGGGACAGGGGCTTACAATGAGCAGTTCTTC. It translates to CATVGTGAYNEQFF.

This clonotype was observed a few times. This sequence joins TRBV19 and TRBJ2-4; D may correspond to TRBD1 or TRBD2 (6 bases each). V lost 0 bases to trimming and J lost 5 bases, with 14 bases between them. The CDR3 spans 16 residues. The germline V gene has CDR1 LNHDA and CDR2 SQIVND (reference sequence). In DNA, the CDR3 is TGTGCCAGTAGTATAGATAGCCGGGGGCTTGAAAACATTCAGTACTTC. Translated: CASSIDSRGLENIQYF.

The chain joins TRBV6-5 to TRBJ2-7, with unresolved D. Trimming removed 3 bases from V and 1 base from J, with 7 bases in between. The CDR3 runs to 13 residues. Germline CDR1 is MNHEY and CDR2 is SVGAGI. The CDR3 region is CASSYHQSYEQYF. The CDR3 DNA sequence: TGTGCCAGCAGTTATCATCAGTCCTACGAGCAGTACTTC.

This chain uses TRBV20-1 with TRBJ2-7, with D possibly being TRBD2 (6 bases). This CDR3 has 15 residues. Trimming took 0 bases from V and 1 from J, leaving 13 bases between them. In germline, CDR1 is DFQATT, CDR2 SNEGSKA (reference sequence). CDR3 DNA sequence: TGCAGTGCTAGAGATATTGGAGGGCCGTCCTACGAGCAGTACTTC. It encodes CSARDIGGPSYEQYF.

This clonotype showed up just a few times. The CDR3 protein is CSVAPRAGTEAFF. CDR3 sequence (DNA): TGCAGCGTTGCCCCCAGGGCGGGAACTGAAGCTTTCTTT. This chain uses TRBV29-1 with TRBJ1-1, with D perhaps matching TRBD1 (5 bases). The CDR3 spans 13 residues. Germline CDR1 and CDR2: SQVTM and ANQGSEA. V lost 4 bases to trimming and J lost 5 bases, with 14 bases between them.

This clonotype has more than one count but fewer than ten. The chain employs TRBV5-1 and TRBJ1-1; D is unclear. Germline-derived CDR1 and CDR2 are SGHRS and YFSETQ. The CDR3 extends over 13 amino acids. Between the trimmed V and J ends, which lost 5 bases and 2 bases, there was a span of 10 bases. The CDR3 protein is CASRVDSNTEAFF. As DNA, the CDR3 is TGCGCCAGCAGGGTGGACTCTAACACTGAAGCTTTCTTT. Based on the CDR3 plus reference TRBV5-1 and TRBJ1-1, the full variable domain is KAGVTQTPRYLIKTRGQQVTLSCSPISGHRSVSWYQQTPGQGLQFLFEYFSETQRNKGNFPGRFSGRQFSNSRSEMNVSTLELGDSALYLCASRVDSNTEAFFGQGTRLTVV.

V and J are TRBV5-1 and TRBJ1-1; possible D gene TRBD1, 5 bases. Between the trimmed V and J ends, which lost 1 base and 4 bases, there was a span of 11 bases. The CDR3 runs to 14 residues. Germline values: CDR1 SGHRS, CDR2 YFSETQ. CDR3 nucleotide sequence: TGCGCCAGCAGCTTGAGGGGAGGAAGCACTGAAGCTTTCTTT. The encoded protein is CASSLRGGSTEAFF.

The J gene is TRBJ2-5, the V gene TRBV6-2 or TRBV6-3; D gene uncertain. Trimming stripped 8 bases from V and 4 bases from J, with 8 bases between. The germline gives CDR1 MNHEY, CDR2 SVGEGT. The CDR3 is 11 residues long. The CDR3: CASASGETQYF. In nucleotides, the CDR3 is TGTGCCAGCGCTAGTGGAGAGACCCAGTACTTC.

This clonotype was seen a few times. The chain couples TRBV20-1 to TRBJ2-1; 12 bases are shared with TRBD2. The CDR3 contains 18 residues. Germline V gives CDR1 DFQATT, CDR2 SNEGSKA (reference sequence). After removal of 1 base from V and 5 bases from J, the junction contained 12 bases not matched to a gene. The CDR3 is CSARVLIPGLAGDNEQFF. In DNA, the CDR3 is TGCAGTGCTAGAGTCCTTATCCCGGGACTAGCGGGCGACAATGAGCAGTTCTTC.

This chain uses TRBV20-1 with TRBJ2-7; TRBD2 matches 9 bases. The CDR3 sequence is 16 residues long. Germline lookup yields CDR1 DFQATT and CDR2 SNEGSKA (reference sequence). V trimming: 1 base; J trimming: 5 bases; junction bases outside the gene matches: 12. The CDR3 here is CSARVRGAGGPHEQYF. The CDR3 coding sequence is TGCAGTGCTAGAGTTCGAGGGGCGGGAGGGCCTCACGAGCAGTACTTC.

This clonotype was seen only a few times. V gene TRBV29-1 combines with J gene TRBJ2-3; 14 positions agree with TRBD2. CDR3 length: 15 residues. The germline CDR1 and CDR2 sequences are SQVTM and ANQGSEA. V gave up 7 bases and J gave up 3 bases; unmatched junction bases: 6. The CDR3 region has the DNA TGCAGCGCCTGGACTAGCGGGGGGAAAACAGATACGCAGTATTTT. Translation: CSAWTSGGKTDTQYF.

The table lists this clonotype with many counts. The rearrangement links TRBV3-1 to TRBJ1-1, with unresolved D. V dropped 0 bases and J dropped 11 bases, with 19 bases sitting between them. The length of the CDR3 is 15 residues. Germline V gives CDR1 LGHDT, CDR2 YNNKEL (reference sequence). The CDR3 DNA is TGTGCCAGCAGCCAAGATAGGAGGGCTCGACATGGGGCTTTCTTT. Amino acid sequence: CASSQDRRARHGAFF.

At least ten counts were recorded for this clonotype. The CDR3 coding sequence is TGCGCCAGCAGCCAAGATAATGACGTTGGGTACGAGCAGTACTTC. Translated: CASSQDNDVGYEQYF. The V and J genes are TRBV4-3 and TRBJ2-7; D unresolved. The V end lost 0 bases, the J end lost 4 bases, and 13 bases lay between the germline ends. Per the germline V gene, CDR1 is LGHNA and CDR2 is YSLEER. This CDR3 has 15 amino acids.

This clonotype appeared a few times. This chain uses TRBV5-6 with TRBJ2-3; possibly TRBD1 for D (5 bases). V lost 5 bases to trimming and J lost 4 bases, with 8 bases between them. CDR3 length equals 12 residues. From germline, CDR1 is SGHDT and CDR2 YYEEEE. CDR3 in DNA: TGTGCCAGCAGGTCAGGGCCAGATACGCAGTATTTT. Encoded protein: CASRSGPDTQYF.

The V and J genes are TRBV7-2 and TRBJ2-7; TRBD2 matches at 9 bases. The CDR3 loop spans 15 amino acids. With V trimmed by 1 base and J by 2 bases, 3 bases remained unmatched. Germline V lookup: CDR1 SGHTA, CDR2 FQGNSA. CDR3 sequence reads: CASSLDSGGPYEQYF. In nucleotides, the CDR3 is TGTGCCAGCAGCTTAGACAGCGGGGGGCCCTACGAGCAGTACTTC. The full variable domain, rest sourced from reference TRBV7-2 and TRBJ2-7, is GAGVSQSPSNKVTEKGKDVELRCDPISGHTALYWYRQSLGQGLEFLIYFQGNSAPDKSGLPSDRFSAERTGGSVSTLTIQRTQQEDSAVYLCASSLDSGGPYEQYFGPGTRLTVT.

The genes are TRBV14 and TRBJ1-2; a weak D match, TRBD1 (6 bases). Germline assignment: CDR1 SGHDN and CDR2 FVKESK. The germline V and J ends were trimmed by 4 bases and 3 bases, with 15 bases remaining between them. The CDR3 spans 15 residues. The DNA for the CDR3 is TGTGCCAGCAGCCCCTTACAGGGATCCTACTATGGCTACACCTTC. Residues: CASSPLQGSYYGYTF.

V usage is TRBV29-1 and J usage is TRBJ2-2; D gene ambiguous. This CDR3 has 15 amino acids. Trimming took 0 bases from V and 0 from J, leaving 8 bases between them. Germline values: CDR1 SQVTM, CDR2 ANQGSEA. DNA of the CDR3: TGCAGCGTTGAAGATGGTCCAGCGAACACCGGGGAGCTGTTTTTT. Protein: CSVEDGPANTGELFF.

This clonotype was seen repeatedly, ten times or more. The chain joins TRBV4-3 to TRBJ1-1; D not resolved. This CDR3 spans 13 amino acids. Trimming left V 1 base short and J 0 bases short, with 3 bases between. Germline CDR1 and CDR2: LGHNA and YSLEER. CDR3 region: CASSQAVNTEAFF. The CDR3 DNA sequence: TGCGCCAGCAGCCAAGCTGTGAACACTGAAGCTTTCTTT.

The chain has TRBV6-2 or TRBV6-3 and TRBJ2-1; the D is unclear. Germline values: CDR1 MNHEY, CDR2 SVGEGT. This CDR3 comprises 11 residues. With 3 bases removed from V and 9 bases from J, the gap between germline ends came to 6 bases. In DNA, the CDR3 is TGTGCCAGCAGTTATCTCGCTGAGCAGTTCTTC. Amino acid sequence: CASSYLAEQFF.

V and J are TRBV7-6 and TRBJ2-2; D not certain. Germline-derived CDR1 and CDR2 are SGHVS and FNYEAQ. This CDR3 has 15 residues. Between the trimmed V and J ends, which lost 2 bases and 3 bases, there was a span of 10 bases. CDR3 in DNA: TGTGCCAGCAGCTTATACGCCAGTGACACCGGGGAGCTGTTTTTT. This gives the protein CASSLYASDTGELFF.

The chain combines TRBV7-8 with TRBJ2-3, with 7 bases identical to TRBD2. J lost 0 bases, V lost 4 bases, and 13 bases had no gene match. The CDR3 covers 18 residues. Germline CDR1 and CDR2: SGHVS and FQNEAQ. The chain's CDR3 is CASSSKSGALSSTDTQYF. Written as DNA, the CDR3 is TGTGCCAGCAGCTCGAAGAGCGGGGCCCTCTCTAGCACAGATACGCAGTATTTT.

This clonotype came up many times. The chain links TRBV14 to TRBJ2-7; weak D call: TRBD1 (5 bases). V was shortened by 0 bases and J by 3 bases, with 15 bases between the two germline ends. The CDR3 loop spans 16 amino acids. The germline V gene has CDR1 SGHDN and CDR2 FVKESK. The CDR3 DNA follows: TGTGCCAGCAGCCAAGAAAAGACAGAGAGTGTCTACGAGCAGTACTTC. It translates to CASSQEKTESVYEQYF.

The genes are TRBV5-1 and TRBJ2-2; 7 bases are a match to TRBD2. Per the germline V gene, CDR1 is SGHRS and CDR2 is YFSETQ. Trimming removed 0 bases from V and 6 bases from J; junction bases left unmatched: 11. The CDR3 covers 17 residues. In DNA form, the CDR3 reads TGCGCCAGCAGCTTGGTCTTTGACGAACGGGGGGCCGGGGAGCTGTTTTTT. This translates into CASSLVFDERGAGELFF. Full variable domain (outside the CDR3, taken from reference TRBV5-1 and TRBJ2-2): KAGVTQTPRYLIKTRGQQVTLSCSPISGHRSVSWYQQTPGQGLQFLFEYFSETQRNKGNFPGRFSGRQFSNSRSEMNVSTLELGDSALYLCASSLVFDERGAGELFFGEGSRLTVL.

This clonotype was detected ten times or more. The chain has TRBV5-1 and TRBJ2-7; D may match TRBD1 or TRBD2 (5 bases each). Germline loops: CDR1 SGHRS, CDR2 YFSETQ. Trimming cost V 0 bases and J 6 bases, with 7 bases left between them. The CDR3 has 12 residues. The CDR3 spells CASSLVGGEQYF. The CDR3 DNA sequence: TGCGCCAGCAGCTTGGTTGGGGGCGAGCAGTACTTC.

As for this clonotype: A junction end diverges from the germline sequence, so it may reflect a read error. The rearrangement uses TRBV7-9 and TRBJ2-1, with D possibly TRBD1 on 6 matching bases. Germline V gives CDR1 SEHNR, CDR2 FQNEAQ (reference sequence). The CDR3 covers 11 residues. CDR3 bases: TGTGCCAGCAGATTAGGGGGTGAGCAGTTCTTC. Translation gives CASRLGGEQFF.